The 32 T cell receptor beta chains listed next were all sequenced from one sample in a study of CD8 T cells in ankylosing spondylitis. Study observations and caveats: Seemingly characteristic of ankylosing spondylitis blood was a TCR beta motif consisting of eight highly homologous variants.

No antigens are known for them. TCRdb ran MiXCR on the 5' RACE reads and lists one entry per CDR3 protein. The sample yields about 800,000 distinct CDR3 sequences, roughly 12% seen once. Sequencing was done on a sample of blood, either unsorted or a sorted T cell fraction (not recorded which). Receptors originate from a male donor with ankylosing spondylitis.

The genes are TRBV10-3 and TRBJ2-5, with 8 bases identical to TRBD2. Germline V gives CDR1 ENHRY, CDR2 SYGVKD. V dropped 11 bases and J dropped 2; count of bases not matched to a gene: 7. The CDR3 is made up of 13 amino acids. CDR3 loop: CAAQSGSQETQYF. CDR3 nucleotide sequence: TGTGCCGCCCAGAGCGGGAGTCAAGAGACCCAGTACTTC.

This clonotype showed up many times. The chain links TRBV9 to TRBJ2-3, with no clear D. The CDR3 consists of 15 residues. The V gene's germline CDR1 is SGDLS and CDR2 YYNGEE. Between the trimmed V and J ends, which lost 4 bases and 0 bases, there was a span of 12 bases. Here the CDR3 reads CASSPGSASTDTQYF. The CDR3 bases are TGTGCCAGCAGCCCAGGCTCCGCTAGCACAGATACGCAGTATTTT.

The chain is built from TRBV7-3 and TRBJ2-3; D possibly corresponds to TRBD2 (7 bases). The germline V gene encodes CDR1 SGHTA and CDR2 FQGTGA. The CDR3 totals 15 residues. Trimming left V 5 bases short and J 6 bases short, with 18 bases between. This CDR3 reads CASSLGGGYPDTQYF. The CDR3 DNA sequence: TGTGCCAGCAGCCTAGGGGGGGGCTATCCTGATACGCAGTATTTT.

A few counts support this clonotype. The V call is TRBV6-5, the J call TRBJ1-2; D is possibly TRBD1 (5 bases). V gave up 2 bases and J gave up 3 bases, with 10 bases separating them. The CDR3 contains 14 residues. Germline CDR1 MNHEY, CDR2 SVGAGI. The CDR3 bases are TGTGCCAGCAGTTACGGGACGGACTACTATGGCTACACCTTC. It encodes CASSYGTDYYGYTF.

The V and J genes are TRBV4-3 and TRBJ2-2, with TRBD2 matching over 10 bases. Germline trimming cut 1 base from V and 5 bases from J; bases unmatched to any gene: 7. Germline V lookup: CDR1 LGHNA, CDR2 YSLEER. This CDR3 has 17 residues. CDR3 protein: CASSQARLAGATGELFF. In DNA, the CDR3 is TGCGCCAGCAGCCAAGCAAGGCTAGCGGGGGCGACCGGGGAGCTGTTTTTT.

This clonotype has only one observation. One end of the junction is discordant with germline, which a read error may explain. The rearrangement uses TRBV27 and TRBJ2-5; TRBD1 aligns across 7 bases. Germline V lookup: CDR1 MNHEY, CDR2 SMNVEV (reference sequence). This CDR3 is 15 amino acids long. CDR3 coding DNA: TGTGACAGCAGTTTATATACACAGGGGTTAGAGACCCAGTACTTC. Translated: CDSSLYTQGLETQYF.

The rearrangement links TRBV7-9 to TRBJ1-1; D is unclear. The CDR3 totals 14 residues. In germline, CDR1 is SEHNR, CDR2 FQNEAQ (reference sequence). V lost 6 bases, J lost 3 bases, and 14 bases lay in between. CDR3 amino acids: CASSRTGSDTEAFF. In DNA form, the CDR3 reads TGTGCCAGCAGTCGTACGGGATCAGACACTGAAGCTTTCTTT.

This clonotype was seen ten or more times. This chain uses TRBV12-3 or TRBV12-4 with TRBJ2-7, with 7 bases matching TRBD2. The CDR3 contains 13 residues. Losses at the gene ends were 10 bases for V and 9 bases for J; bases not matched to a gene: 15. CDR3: CATGRFPAKVQYF. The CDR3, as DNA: TGTGCCACCGGGAGGTTTCCGGCAAAGGTGCAGTACTTC.

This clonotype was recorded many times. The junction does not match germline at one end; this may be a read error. CDR3 DNA: TGTGCCAGCAGCTTAGGTAACGGGGCTCCGTTC. Protein sequence: CASSLGNGAPF. V is TRBV7-9 and J is TRBJ2-1; D possibly uses TRBD1 or TRBD2 (5 bases each). Per germline, CDR1 SEHNR and CDR2 FQNEAQ (reference sequence). This CDR3 is built from 11 residues.

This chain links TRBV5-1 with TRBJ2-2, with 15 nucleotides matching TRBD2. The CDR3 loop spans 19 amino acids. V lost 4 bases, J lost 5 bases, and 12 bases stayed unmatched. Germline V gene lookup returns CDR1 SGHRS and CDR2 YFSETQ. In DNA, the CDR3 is TGCGCCAGCAGCCTGGACCGGACTAGCGGGGGGGTGCGGACCGGGGAGCTGTTTTTT. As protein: CASSLDRTSGGVRTGELFF. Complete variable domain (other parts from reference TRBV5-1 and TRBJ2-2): KAGVTQTPRYLIKTRGQQVTLSCSPISGHRSVSWYQQTPGQGLQFLFEYFSETQRNKGNFPGRFSGRQFSNSRSEMNVSTLELGDSALYLCASSLDRTSGGVRTGELFFGEGSRLTVL.

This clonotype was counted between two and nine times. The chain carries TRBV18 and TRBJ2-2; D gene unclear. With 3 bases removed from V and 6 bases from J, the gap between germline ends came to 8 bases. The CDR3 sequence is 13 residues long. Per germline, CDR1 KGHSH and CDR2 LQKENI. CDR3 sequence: CASSPEVAGELFF. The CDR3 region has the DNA TGTGCCAGCTCACCTGAAGTGGCCGGGGAGCTGTTTTTT.

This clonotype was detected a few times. For the CDR3, the DNA is TGTGCCAGCAGCTCCCTAGGTGCTGACACAGATACGCAGTATTTT. This encodes CASSSLGADTDTQYF. This rearrangement joins TRBV7-3 to TRBJ2-3; no clear D. The CDR3 has 15 residues. V was clipped by 4 bases and J by 2 bases, with 13 bases between them. Germline CDR1 is SGHTA and CDR2 is FQGTGA.

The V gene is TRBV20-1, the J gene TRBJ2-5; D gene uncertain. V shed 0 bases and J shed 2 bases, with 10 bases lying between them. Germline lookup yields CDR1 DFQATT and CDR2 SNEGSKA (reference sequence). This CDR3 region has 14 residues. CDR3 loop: CSARDALTQETQYF. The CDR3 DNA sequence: TGCAGTGCTAGAGATGCCCTAACGCAAGAGACCCAGTACTTC.

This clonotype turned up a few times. CDR3 nucleotide sequence: TGTGCCAGCAGCTTAGTTCTAGGGCACAATGAGCAGTTCTTC. The encoded protein is CASSLVLGHNEQFF. The chain uses TRBV7-2 and TRBJ2-1; D uncertain. Looked up from germline, CDR1 is SGHTA and CDR2 is FQGNSA. The CDR3 spans 14 residues. Trimming left V 1 base short and J 5 bases short, with 9 bases between.

The CDR3 loop reads CASSETSGVDTQYF. The CDR3 DNA reads as TGTGCCAGCAGTGAGACTAGCGGGGTGGATACGCAGTATTTT. The chain combines TRBV2 with TRBJ2-3, with TRBD2 matching over 11 bases. This CDR3 region has 14 residues. The junction had 2 bases not matched to a gene; V was cut back by 3 bases and J by 6 bases. The V gene's germline CDR1 is SNHLY and CDR2 FYNNEI.

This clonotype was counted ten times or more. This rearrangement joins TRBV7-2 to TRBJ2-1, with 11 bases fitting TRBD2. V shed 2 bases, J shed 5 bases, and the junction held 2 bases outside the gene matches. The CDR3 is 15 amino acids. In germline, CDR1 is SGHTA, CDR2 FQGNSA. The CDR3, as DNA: TGTGCCAGCAGCTTAATTAGCGGGAGGGACAATGAGCAGTTCTTC. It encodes CASSLISGRDNEQFF. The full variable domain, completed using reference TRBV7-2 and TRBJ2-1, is GAGVSQSPSNKVTEKGKDVELRCDPISGHTALYWYRQSLGQGLEFLIYFQGNSAPDKSGLPSDRFSAERTGGSVSTLTIQRTQQEDSAVYLCASSLISGRDNEQFFGPGTRLTVL.

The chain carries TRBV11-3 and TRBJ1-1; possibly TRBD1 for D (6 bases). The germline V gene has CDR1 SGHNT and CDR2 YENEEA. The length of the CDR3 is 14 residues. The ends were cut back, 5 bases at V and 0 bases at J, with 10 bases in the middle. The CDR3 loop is CASSAGGMNTEAFF. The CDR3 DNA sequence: TGTGCCAGCAGCGCCGGGGGCATGAACACTGAAGCTTTCTTT.

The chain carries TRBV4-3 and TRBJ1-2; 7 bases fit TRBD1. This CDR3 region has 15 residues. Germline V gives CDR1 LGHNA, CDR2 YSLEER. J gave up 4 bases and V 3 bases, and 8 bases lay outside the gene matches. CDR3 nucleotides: TGCGCCAGCAGCCAGGTCTCCGGGACAGCCTATGGCTACACCTTC. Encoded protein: CASSQVSGTAYGYTF.

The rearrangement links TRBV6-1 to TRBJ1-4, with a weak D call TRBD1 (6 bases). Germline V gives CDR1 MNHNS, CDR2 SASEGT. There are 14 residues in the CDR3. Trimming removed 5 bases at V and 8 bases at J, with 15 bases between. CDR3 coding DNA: TGTGCCAGCAGTCCAACAGGGATTATCGAAAAACTGTTTTTT. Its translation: CASSPTGIIEKLFF.

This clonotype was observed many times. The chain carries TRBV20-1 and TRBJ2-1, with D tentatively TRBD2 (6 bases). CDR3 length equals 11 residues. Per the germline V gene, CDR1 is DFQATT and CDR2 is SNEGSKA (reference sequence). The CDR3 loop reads CSAGGINEQFF. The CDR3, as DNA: TGCAGCGCCGGAGGGATCAATGAGCAGTTCTTC.

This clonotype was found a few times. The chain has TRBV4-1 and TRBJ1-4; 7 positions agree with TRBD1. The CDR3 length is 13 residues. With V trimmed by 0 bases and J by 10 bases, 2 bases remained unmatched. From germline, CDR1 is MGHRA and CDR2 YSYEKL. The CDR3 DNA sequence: TGCGCCAGCAGCCAAGAACGACAGGGAAAACTGTTTTTT. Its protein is CASSQERQGKLFF.

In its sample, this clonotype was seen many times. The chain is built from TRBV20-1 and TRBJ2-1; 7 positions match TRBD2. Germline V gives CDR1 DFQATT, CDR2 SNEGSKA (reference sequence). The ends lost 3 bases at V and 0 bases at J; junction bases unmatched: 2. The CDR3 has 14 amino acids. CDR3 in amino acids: CSARGGSSYNEQFF. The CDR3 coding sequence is TGCAGTGCTAGGGGCGGGAGCTCCTACAATGAGCAGTTCTTC.

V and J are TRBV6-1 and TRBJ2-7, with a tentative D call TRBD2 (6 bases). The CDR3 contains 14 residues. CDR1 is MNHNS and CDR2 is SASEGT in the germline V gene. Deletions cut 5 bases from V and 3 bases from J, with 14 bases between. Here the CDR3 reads CASSTLEGGYEQYF. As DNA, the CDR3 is TGTGCCAGCAGTACCCTGGAGGGAGGCTACGAGCAGTACTTC.

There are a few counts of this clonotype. DNA of the CDR3: TGTGCCAGCAGCTTGGGGGGGACCGTGGTCCATGAGCAGTTCTTC. Protein: CASSLGGTVVHEQFF. This rearrangement joins TRBV7-2 to TRBJ2-1; 7 positions agree with TRBD2. Germline V lookup: CDR1 SGHTA, CDR2 FQGNSA. This CDR3 is 15 amino acids long. V gave up 3 bases and J gave up 8 bases; unmatched junction bases: 10.

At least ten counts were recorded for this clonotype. The CDR3 DNA reads as TGCGCCAGCAGCCCCGGACAGTACAATGAGCAGTTCTTC. This encodes CASSPGQYNEQFF. V gene TRBV5-1 combines with J gene TRBJ2-1, with D perhaps matching TRBD1 (6 bases). Trimming removed 4 bases at V and 4 bases at J, with 9 bases between. This CDR3 has 13 residues. Germline CDR1 SGHRS, CDR2 YFSETQ.

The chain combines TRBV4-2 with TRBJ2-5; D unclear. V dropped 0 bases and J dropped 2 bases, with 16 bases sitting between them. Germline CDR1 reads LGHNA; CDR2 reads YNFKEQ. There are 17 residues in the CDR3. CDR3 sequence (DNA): TGTGCCAGCAGCCAAGATATCATTAAGAACACACAAGAGACCCAGTACTTC. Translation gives CASSQDIIKNTQETQYF.

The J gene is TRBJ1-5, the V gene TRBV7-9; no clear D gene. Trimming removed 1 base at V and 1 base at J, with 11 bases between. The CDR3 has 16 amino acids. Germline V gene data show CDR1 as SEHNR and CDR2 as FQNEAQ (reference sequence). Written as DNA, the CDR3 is TGTGCCAGCAGCTTAGATGTCCCGTCCAGCAATCAGCCCCAGCATTTT. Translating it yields CASSLDVPSSNQPQHF.

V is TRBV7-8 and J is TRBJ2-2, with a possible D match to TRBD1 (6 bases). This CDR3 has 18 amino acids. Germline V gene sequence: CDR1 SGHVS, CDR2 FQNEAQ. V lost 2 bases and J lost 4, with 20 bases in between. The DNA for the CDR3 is TGTGCCAGCAGCTTAAAGTCTAGGCCAGGGGACCTCACCGGGGAGCTGTTTTTT. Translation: CASSLKSRPGDLTGELFF.

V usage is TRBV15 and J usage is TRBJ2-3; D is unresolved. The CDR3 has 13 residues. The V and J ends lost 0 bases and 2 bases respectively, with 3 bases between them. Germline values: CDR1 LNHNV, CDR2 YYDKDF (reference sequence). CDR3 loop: CATSRENTDTQYF. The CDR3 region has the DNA TGTGCCACCAGCAGAGAAAACACAGATACGCAGTATTTT. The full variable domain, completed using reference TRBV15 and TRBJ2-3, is DAMVIQNPRYQVTQFGKPVTLSCSQTLNHNVMYWYQQKSSQAPKLLFHYYDKDFNNEADTPDNFQSRRPNTSFCFLDIRSPGLGDTAMYLCATSRENTDTQYFGPGTRLTVL.

CDR3 in amino acids: CASSLTSRGNYEQYF. The CDR3 nucleotides read TGTGCCAGCAGCTTAACTAGCCGGGGGAACTACGAGCAGTACTTC. The rearrangement links TRBV7-2 to TRBJ2-7, with a weak D call TRBD2 (6 bases). Deletions cut 2 bases from V and 3 bases from J, with 14 bases between. The CDR3 loop spans 15 amino acids. CDR1 SGHTA and CDR2 FQGNSA come from the germline V gene.

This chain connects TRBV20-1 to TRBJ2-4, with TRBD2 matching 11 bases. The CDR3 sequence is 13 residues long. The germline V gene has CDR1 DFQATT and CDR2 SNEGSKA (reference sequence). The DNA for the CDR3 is TGCAGCACTCTAGCGGGGGGATGGGGCATTCAGTACTTC. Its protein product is CSTLAGGWGIQYF.

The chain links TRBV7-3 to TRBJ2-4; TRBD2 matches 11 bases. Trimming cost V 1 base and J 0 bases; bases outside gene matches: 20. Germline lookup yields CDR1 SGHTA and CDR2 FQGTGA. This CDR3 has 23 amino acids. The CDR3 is CASSLIGIGTSGNHPLAKNIQYF. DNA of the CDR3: TGTGCCAGCAGCTTAATCGGTATAGGGACTAGCGGAAACCACCCCTTAGCCAAAAACATTCAGTACTTC.